A single sample gave rise to the 5 T cell receptor beta chains below, sequenced in a study of Graves' ophthalmopathy and Graves' hyperthyroidism. The authors amplified TCR beta CDR3 regions from RNA transcripts. The first round was an RT-PCR with HTBI primers, and the second round was a multiplex PCR. TCRdb reprocessed the multiplex PCR reads with MiXCR, giving one entry per CDR3 protein. The sample has around 400,000 distinct CDR3 sequences; roughly 20% are singletons. Sequenced input: peripheral blood. The receptors were sampled from a woman between 18 and 29 years old with stable Graves' hyperthyroidism.

This clonotype has at least ten counts. V is TRBV7-2 and J is TRBJ1-1, with no clear D. Trimming shortened V by 3 bases and J by 3 bases, and 8 bases separated the two germline ends. The CDR3 consists of 13 residues. Germline V lookup: CDR1 SGHTA, CDR2 FQGNSA. CDR3 DNA: TGTGCCAGCAGCTTTCAACCGGACACTGAAGCTTTCTTT. It yields the protein CASSFQPDTEAFF.

This clonotype was detected many times. DNA for the CDR3: TGTGCCAGCAGCTCGGGAAGTGGGCGGAACACTGAAGCTTTCTTT. It is translated as CASSSGSGRNTEAFF. The V and J genes are TRBV7-2 and TRBJ1-1; the D is unclear. Germline V gene data show CDR1 as SGHTA and CDR2 as FQGNSA. V dropped 4 bases and J dropped 1 base, with 13 bases sitting between them. This CDR3 is built from 15 residues.

This clonotype occurred many times. This chain joins TRBV19 and TRBJ2-2; D unresolved. Germline loops: CDR1 LNHDA, CDR2 SQIVND (reference sequence). The CDR3 runs 15 residues. Between the trimmed V and J ends, which lost 7 bases and 1 base, there was a span of 13 bases. CDR3 loop: CASTLRKGNTGELFF. The DNA for the CDR3 is TGTGCCAGTACCCTACGTAAGGGGAACACCGGGGAGCTGTTTTTT.

This clonotype has a count of ten or more. The J gene is TRBJ2-7, the V gene TRBV6-5, with D unresolved. CDR1 and CDR2 (germline): MNHEY, SVGAGI. V lost 5 bases and J 5 bases, leaving 10 bases between the germline ends. The CDR3 extends over 12 amino acids. Here the CDR3 reads CASSHTIDEQYF. CDR3 DNA: TGTGCCAGCAGTCACACCATAGACGAGCAGTACTTC.

The chain couples TRBV7-9 to TRBJ2-5, with D tentatively TRBD1 (6 bases). From germline, CDR1 is SEHNR and CDR2 FQNEAQ (reference sequence). The CDR3 loop spans 14 amino acids. V was pared by 5 bases and J by 5 bases, with 15 bases between. The CDR3 is CASSAGTSTETQYF. The CDR3, as DNA: TGTGCCAGCAGCGCTGGGACATCGACGGAGACCCAGTACTTC.